This T cell receptor beta chain was identified during a study of cytomegalovirus exposure and HLA in healthy donors. Findings and caveats of the study: The study carried out a later analysis of TCR beta sequences. It associated approximately 15,000 of them with specific HLA alleles at a false discovery rate of 0.05.

The CDR3 is made up of 15 amino acids. From germline, CDR1 is SGDLS and CDR2 YYNGEE. Between the trimmed V and J ends, which lost 4 bases and 1 base, there was a span of 9 bases. The PCR had 60 Vbeta and 13 Jbeta primers. Method: immunoSEQ multiplex PCR; TCRdb's copy keeps in-frame clones and lacks some. The sample consists of 150,000 to 180,000 clones, 74% of them appearing once. With respect to this clone: Its specificity is not known.

The chain links TRBV9 to TRBJ2-6; D not resolved. Sequencing was done on a sample of PBMCs. This clonotype was sampled from a man younger than 45 in good health and CMV-seronegative. CDR3 amino acids: CASSSASSGANVLTF. The CDR3, as DNA: TGTGCCAGCAGCTCAGCTAGTTCTGGGGCCAACGTCCTGACTTTC.